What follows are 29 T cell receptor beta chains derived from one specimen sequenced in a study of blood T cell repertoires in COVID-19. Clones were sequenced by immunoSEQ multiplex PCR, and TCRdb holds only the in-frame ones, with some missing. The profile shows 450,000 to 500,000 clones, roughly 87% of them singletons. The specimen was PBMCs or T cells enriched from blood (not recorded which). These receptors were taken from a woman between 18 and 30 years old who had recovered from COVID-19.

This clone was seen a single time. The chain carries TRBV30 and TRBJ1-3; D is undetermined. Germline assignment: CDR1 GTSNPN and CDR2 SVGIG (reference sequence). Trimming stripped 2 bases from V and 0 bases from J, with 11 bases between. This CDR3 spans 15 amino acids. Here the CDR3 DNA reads TGTGCCTGGAGTCGCGGTTTCGACTCTGGAAACACCATATATTTT. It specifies CAWSRGFDSGNTIYF.

CDR3 residues: CASSVARGGTDTQYF. In DNA form, the CDR3 reads TGTGCCAGCAGTGTGGCCCGGGGGGGCACAGATACGCAGTATTTT. The genes are TRBV2 and TRBJ2-3, with 7 bases lining up with TRBD2. The CDR3 sequence is 15 residues long. Germline V gene lookup returns CDR1 SNHLY and CDR2 FYNNEI. Trimming took 4 bases from V and 1 from J; bases not matched to a gene: 5.

The CDR3 DNA reads as TGCGCCAGCAGCTTGGGGGACTCTATCACCGGGGAGCTGTTTTTT. It specifies CASSLGDSITGELFF. The chain links TRBV5-1 to TRBJ2-2; D may be TRBD2 (6 bases). Trimming stripped 0 bases from V and 4 bases from J, with 10 bases between. The CDR3 covers 15 residues. Germline assignment: CDR1 SGHRS and CDR2 YFSETQ.

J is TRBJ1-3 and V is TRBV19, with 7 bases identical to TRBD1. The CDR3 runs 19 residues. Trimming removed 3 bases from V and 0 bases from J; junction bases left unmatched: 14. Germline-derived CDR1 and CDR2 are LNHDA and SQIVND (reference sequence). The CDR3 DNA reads TGTGCCAGTAGTATTAATCAGGTGGAGGGGGCCCGCTCTGGAAACACCATATATTTT. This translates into CASSINQVEGARSGNTIYF.

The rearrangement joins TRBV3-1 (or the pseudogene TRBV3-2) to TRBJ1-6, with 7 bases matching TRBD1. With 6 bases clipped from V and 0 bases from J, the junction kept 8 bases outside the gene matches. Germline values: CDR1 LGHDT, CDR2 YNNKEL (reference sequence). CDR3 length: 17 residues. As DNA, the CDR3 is TGTGCCAGCAGTCGAGGACAGGCGAGCTCCTATAATTCACCCCTCCACTTT. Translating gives CASSRGQASSYNSPLHF.

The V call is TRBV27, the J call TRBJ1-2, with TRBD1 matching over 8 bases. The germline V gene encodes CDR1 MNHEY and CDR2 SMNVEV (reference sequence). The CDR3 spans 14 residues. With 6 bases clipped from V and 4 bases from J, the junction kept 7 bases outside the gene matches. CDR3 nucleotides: TGTGCCAGCAGCTCCGGGACAGGTAGCTATGGCTACACCTTC. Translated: CASSSGTGSYGYTF.

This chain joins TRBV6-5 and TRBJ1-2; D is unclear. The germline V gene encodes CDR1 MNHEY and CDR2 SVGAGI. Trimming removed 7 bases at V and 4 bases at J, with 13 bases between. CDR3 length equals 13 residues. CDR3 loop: CASTSRTFYGYTF. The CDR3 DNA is TGTGCCAGCACCTCCCGGACTTTCTATGGCTACACCTTC.

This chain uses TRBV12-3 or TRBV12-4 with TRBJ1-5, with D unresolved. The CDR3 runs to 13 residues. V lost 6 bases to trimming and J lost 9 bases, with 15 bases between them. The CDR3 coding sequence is TGTGCCAGCAGCGGAGGGTACAATGGGCCCCAGCATTTT. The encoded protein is CASSGGYNGPQHF.

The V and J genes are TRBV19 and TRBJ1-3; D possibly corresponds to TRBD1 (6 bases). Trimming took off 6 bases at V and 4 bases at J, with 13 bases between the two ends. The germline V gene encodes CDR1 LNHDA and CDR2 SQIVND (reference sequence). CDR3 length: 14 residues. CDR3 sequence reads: CASRTGEAGNTIYF. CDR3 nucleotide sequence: TGTGCCAGTAGGACAGGAGAAGCGGGAAACACCATATATTTT. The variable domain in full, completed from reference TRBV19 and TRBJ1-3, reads DGGITQSPKYLFRKEGQNVTLSCEQNLNHDAMYWYRQDPGQGLRLIYYSQIVNDFQKGDIAEGYSVSREKKESFPLTVTSAQKNPTAFYLCASRTGEAGNTIYFGEGSWLTVV.

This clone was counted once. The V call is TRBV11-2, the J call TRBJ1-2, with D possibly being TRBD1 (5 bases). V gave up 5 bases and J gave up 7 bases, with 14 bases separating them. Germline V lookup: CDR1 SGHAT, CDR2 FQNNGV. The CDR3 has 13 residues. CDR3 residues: CASSPGTGGGYTF. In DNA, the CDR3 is TGTGCCAGCAGCCCCGGGACGGGGGGTGGCTACACCTTC.

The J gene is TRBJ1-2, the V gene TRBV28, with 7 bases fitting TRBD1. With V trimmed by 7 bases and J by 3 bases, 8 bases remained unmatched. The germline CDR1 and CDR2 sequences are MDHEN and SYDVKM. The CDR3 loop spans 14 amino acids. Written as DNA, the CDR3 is TGTGCCAGCATCCCAGGGGGTGAAGACTATGGCTACACCTTC. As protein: CASIPGGEDYGYTF.

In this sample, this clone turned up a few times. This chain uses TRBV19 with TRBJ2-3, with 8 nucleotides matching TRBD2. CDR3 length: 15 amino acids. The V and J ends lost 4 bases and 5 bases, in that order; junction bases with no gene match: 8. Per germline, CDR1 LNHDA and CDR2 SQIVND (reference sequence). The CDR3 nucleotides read TGTGCCAGTAGTACCCGGGGGGGCGTCAGAGATACGCAGTATTTT. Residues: CASSTRGGVRDTQYF. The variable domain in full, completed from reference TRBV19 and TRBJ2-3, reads DGGITQSPKYLFRKEGQNVTLSCEQNLNHDAMYWYRQDPGQGLRLIYYSQIVNDFQKGDIAEGYSVSREKKESFPLTVTSAQKNPTAFYLCASSTRGGVRDTQYFGPGTRLTVL.

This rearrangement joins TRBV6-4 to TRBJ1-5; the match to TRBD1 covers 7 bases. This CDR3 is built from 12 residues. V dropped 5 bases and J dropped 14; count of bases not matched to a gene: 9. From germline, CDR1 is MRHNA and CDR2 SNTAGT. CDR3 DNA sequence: TGTGCCAGCAGTCTCCGTCTTACAGGGGAGCATTTT. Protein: CASSLRLTGEHF.

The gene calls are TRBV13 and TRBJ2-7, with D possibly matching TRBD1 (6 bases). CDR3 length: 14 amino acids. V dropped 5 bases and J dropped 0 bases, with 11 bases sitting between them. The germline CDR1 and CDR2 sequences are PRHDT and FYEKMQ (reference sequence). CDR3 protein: CASSRDRSSYEQYF. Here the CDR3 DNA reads TGTGCCAGCAGCCGAGACAGGAGCTCCTACGAGCAGTACTTC.

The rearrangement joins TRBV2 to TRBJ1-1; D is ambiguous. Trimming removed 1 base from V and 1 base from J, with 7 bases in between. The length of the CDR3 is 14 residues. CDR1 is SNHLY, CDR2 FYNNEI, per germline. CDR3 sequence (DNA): TGTGCCAGCAGTGAAGGACTGGAGAACACTGAAGCTTTCTTT. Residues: CASSEGLENTEAFF.

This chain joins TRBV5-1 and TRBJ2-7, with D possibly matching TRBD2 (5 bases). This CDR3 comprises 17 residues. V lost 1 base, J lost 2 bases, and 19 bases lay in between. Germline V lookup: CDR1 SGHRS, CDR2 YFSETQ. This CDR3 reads CASSLFRGPPDTYEQYF. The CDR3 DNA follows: TGCGCCAGCAGCTTGTTTCGGGGTCCGCCGGATACCTACGAGCAGTACTTC.

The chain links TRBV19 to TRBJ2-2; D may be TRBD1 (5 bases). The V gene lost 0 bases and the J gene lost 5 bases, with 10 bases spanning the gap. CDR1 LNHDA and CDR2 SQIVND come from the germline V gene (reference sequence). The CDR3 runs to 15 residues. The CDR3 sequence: CASSIDRARTGELFF. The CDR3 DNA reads TGTGCCAGTAGTATAGACAGGGCCAGGACCGGGGAGCTGTTTTTT.

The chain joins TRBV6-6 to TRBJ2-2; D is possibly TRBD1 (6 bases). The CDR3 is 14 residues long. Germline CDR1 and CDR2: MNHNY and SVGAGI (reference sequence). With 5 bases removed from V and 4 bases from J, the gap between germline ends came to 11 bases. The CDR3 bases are TGTGCCAGCAGTACAACAGGGTCCACCGGGGAGCTGTTTTTT. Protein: CASSTTGSTGELFF.

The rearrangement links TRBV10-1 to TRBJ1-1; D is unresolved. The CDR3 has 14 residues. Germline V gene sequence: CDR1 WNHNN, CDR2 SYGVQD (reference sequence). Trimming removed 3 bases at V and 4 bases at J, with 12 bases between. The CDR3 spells CASSESGRGTEAFF. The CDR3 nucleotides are TGCGCCAGCAGTGAATCGGGTCGGGGCACTGAAGCTTTCTTT.

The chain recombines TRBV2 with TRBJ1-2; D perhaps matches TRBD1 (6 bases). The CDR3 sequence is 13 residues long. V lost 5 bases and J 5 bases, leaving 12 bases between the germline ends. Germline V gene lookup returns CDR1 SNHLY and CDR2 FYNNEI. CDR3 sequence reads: CASSPQGSYGYTF. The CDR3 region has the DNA TGTGCCAGCAGTCCCCAGGGGTCTTATGGCTACACCTTC. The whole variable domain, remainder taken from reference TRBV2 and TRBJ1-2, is EPEVTQTPSHQVTQMGQEVILRCVPISNHLYFYWYRQILGQKVEFLVSFYNNEISEKSEIFDDQFSVERPDGSNFTLKIRSTKLEDSAMYFCASSPQGSYGYTFGSGTRLTVV.

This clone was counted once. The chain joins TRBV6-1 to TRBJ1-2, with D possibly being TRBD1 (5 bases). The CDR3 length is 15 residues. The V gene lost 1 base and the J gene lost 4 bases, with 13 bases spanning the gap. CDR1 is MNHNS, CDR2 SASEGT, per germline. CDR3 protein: CASSEDVTVPYGYTF. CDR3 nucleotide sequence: TGTGCCAGCAGTGAAGACGTGACAGTCCCCTATGGCTACACCTTC.

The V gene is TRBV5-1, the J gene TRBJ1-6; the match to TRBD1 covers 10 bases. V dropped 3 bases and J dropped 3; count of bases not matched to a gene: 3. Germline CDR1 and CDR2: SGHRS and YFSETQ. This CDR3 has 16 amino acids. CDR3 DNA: TGCGCCAGCAGCTCGGGACAGGGGTACTATAATTCACCCCTCCACTTT. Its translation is CASSSGQGYYNSPLHF.

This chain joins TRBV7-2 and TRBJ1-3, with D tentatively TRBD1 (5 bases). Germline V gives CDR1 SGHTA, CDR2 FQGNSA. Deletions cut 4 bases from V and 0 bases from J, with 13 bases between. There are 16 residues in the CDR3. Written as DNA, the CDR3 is TGTGCCAGCAGCTGGGGGGGAGGGTTCTCTGGAAACACCATATATTTT. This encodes CASSWGGGFSGNTIYF.

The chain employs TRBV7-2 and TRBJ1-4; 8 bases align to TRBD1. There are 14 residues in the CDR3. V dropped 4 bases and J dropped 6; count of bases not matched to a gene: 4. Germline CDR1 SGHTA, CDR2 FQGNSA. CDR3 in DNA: TGTGCCAGCAGCTATAACAGGGGGGATGAAAAACTGTTTTTT. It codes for CASSYNRGDEKLFF.

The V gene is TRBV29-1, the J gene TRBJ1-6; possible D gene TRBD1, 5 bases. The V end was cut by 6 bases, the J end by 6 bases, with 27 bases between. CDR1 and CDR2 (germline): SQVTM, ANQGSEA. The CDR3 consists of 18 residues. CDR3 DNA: TGCAGCGTCGGCACTGGATGGCGGCGTTTCAGGGTTAATTCACCCCTCCACTTT. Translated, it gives CSVGTGWRRFRVNSPLHF.

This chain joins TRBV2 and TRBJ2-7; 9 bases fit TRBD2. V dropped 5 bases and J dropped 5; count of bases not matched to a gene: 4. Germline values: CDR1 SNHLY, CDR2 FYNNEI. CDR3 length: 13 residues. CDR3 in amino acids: CASSLQRGDEQYF. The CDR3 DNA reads TGTGCCAGCAGTCTTCAGCGGGGGGACGAGCAGTACTTC.

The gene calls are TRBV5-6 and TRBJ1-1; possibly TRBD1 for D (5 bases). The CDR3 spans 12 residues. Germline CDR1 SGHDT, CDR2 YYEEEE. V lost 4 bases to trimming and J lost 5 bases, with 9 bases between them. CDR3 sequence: CASSPGTTEAFF. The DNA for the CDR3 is TGTGCCAGCAGCCCGGGGACTACTGAAGCTTTCTTT.

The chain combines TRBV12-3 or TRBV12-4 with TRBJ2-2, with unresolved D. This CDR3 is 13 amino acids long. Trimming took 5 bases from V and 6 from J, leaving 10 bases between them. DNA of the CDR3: TGTGCCAGCAGTCCCAGGATGGCCGGGGAGCTGTTTTTT. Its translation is CASSPRMAGELFF.

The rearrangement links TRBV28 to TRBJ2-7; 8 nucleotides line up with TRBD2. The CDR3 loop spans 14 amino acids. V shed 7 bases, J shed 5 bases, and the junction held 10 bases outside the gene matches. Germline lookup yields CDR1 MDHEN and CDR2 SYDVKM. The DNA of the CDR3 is TGTGCCAGCAAGGAGGGGACTAGGATTCACGAGCAGTACTTC. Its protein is CASKEGTRIHEQYF.